This TCR beta chain was identified in a study of cytomegalovirus exposure and HLA in healthy donors. Germline V gene lookup returns CDR1 SGHTA and CDR2 FQGTGA. The CDR3 sequence is 14 residues long. The V gene lost 2 bases and the J gene lost 1 base, with 7 bases spanning the gap. A multiplex PCR was run with 60 Vbeta primers and 13 Jbeta primers. Data came from immunoSEQ multiplex PCR; TCRdb stores just in-frame clones and leaves some out. The sample records about 200,000 clones, around four fifths being singletons. Sequencing was carried out using PBMCs. The sequence came from a woman in her forties or fifties in good health and CMV-seropositive. This chain joins TRBV7-3 and TRBJ2-3; no clear D. The CDR3 DNA is TGTGCCAGCAGCTTAGAGGCTGGCACAGATACGCAGTATTTT. Its translation is CASSLEAGTDTQYF.